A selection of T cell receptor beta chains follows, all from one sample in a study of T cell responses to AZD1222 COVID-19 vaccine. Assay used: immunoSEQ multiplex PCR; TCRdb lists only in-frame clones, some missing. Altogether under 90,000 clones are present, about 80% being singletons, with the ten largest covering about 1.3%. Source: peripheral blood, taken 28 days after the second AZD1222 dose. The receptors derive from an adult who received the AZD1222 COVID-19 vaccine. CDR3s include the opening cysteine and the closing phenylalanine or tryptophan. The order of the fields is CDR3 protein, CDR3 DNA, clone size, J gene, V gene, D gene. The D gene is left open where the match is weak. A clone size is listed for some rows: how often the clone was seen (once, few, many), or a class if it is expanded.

CASSLGGRLAINYGYTF | TGCGCCAGCAGCTTAGGGGGGAGGTTGGCGATAAACTATGGCTACACCTTC | few | TRBJ1-2 | TRBV5-1 | .
CATLGLLNTEAFF | TGTGCCACCCTAGGGTTACTCAACACTGAAGCTTTCTTT | . | TRBJ1-1 | TRBV19 | .
CASSFFRTGESTIYF | TGTGCCAGCAGCTTTTTCCGGACAGGGGAAAGCACCATATATTTT | few | TRBJ1-3 | TRBV7-2 | TRBD1
CAWERLPGASGYTF | TGTGCCTGGGAGCGACTGCCGGGGGCTAGCGGCTACACCTTC | once | TRBJ1-2 | TRBV30 | .
CASSKVGAGVNTEAFF | TGTGCCAGCAGCAAAGTCGGCGCGGGGGTCAACACTGAAGCTTTCTTT | . | TRBJ1-1 | TRBV21-1 | .
CASSLAPTGWNEQFF | TGTGCCAGCAGCTTGGCCCCGACAGGGTGGAATGAGCAGTTCTTC | . | TRBJ2-1 | TRBV5-5 | TRBD1
CASSRDSGANVLTF | TGTGCCAGCAGTCGGGACTCTGGGGCCAACGTCCTGACTTTC | . | TRBJ2-6 | TRBV2 | .
CASSFGTDLSYEQYF | TGTGCCAGCAGTTTTGGGACAGACCTATCCTACGAGCAGTACTTC | . | TRBJ2-7 | TRBV28 | TRBD1
CASSSLQGLNTEAFF | TGCGCCAGCAGCTCCTTACAGGGATTGAACACTGAAGCTTTCTTT | . | TRBJ1-1 | TRBV5-1 | .
CASSDGGPRQYF | TGTGCCAGCAGCGATGGGGGGCCCCGCCAGTACTTC | . | TRBJ2-7 | TRBV5-4 | .
CASSVQGALHGYTF | TGTGCCAGTAGTGTACAGGGGGCTTTACATGGCTACACCTTC | . | TRBJ1-2 | TRBV19 | TRBD1
CASSSSSYNEQFF | TGTGCCAGCAGCTCCAGCTCCTACAATGAGCAGTTCTTC | . | TRBJ2-1 | TRBV13 | .
CASSYRFEQFF | TGTGCCAGCAGTTACAGGTTTGAGCAGTTCTTC | . | TRBJ2-1 | TRBV7-2 | .